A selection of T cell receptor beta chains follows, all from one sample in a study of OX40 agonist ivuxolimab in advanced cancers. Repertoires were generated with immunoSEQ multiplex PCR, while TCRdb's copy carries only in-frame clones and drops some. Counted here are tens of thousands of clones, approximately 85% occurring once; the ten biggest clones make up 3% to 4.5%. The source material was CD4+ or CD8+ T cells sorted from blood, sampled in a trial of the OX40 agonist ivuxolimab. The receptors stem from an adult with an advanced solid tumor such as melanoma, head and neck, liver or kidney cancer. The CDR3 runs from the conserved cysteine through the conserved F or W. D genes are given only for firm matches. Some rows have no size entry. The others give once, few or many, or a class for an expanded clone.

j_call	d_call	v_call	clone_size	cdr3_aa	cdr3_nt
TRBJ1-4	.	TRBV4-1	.	CASSHPQRGVRKLFF	TGCGCCAGCAGCCACCCACAAAGGGGCGTGAGAAAACTGTTTTTT
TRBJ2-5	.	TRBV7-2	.	CASSFGRETQYF	TGTGCCAGCAGCTTTGGGCGAGAGACCCAGTACTTC
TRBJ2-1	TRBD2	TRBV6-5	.	CASSSRGLAYNEQFF	TGTGCCAGCAGTTCACGGGGACTAGCCTACAATGAGCAGTTCTTC
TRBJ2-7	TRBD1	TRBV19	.	CASSTRQGLSYEQYF	TGTGCCAGTAGTACTAGACAGGGTCTTAGCTACGAGCAGTACTTC
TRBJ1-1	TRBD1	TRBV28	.	CASSEQGGTEAFF	TGTGCCAGCAGTGAACAGGGGGGCACTGAAGCTTTCTTT
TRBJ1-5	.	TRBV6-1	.	CASNPQGNNQPQHF	TGTGCCAGTAATCCTCAGGGGAACAATCAGCCCCAGCATTTT
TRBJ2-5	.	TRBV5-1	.	CASSLTGTETQYF	TGCGCCAGCAGCTTAACGGGGACGGAGACCCAGTACTTC
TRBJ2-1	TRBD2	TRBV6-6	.	CASIPPGSSGFNEQFF	TGTGCCAGCATCCCCCCCGGGTCTAGCGGGTTCAATGAGCAGTTCTTC
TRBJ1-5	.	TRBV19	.	CASSIQGMGQPQHF	TGTGCCAGTAGTATCCAGGGTATGGGTCAGCCCCAGCATTTT
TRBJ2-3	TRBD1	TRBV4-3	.	CASSQGWTGATDTQYF	TGCGCCAGCAGCCAGGGTTGGACAGGGGCCACAGATACGCAGTATTTT
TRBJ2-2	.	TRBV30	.	CAWSVGNTGELFF	TGTGCCTGGAGTGTGGGGAACACCGGGGAGCTGTTTTTT
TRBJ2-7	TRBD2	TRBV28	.	CASGGRERDEQYF	TGTGCCAGCGGTGGGCGGGAGAGGGACGAGCAGTACTTC
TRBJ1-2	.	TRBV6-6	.	CASRGGLYYGYTF	TGTGCCAGCAGGGGGGGGCTCTACTATGGCTACACCTTC
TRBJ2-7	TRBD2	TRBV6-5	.	CASSYTSGSYEQYF	TGTGCCAGCAGTTACACTAGCGGGAGTTACGAGCAGTACTTC
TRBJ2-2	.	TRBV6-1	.	CASSESCFGTGELFF	TGTGCCAGCAGTGAATCTTGTTTCGGCACCGGGGAGCTGTTTTTT
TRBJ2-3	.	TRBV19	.	CASISRDLRDTQYF	TGTGCCAGTATTTCCCGGGACCTCCGCGATACGCAGTATTTT
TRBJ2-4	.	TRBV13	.	CASSSSLENIQYF	TGTGCCAGCAGCTCGTCACTTGAAAACATTCAGTACTTC
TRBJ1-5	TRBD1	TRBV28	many	CASTDRVFQPQHF	TGTGCCAGCACCGACAGGGTGTTTCAGCCCCAGCATTTT
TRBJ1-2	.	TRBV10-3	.	CAISGQRDGYTF	TGTGCCATCAGTGGTCAGAGAGATGGCTACACCTTC
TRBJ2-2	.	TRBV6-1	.	CASSELAGNTGELFF	TGTGCCAGCAGTGAGCTAGCAGGGAATACCGGGGAGCTGTTTTTT
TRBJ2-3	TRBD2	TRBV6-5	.	CASTHTSGRVDTQYF	TGTGCCAGCACCCATACTAGCGGGAGGGTGGATACGCAGTATTTT
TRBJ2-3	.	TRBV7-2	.	CASSSPRWGGRGTQYF	TGTGCCAGCAGCTCTCCCCGGTGGGGCGGAAGGGGTACGCAGTATTTT
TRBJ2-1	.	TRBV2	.	CASSSSRWNEQFF	TGTGCCAGCAGTAGTAGCCGGTGGAATGAGCAGTTCTTC
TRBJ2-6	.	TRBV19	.	CASSHRTELFHSGANVLTF	TGTGCCAGTAGCCATAGGACAGAATTATTCCACTCTGGGGCCAACGTCCTGACTTTC
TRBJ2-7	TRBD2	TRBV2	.	CASSESGLAGGEQYF	TGTGCCAGCAGTGAAAGCGGGCTAGCGGGCGGCGAGCAGTACTTC
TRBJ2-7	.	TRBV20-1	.	CSPGTPYEQYF	TGCAGTCCCGGGACACCTTACGAGCAGTACTTC
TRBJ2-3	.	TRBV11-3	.	CASSSNRNTDTQYF	TGTGCCAGCAGCTCTAACAGGAACACAGATACGCAGTATTTT
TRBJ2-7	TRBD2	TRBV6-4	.	CASSVNAGGTYEQYF	TGTGCCAGCAGTGTGAATGCGGGAGGGACCTACGAGCAGTACTTC
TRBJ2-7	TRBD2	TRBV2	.	CASRPGLGAYEQYF	TGTGCCAGCAGGCCGGGACTAGGGGCCTACGAGCAGTACTTC
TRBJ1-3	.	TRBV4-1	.	CASSQPRGNTIYF	TGCGCCAGCAGCCAACCCCGTGGAAACACCATATATTTT
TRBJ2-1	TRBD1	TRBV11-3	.	CASSSGTGVRDEQFF	TGTGCCAGCAGCTCCGGGACAGGGGTTCGTGATGAGCAGTTCTTC
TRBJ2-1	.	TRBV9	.	CASSGGLNNEQFF	TGTGCCAGCAGCGGGGGACTTAACAATGAGCAGTTCTTC
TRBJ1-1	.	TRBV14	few	CASSPSGFRTEAFF	TGTGCCAGCAGCCCTTCAGGTTTTCGGACTGAAGCTTTCTTT
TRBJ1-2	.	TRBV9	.	CASSVGGNSGYTF	TGTGCCAGCAGCGTAGGGGGGAACAGTGGCTACACCTTC
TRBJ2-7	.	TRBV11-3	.	CASSLQVLFEQYF	TGTGCCAGCAGCTTGCAGGTCCTATTCGAGCAGTACTTC
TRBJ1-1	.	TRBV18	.	CASSQTEGTEAFF	TGTGCCAGCTCACAAACGGAGGGGACTGAAGCTTTCTTT
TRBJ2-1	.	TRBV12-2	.	CASRLAPRPSKGNEQFF	TGTGCAAGTCGCTTAGCCCCCAGGCCCAGTAAAGGCAATGAGCAGTTCTTC